The text below deals with one T cell receptor (beta chain). Germline is not matched at one junction end, which may reflect a read error. The input was around 500 ng total RNA; TCR beta cDNA was made from it with a constant-region primer. Libraries for TCR beta were built through three nested multiplex PCR rounds, which together made up a slightly modified ARM-PCR procedure. It was with TRBV1-TRBV30 forward primers and a C-beta reverse primer that the first two PCR rounds were run, at about 10 cycles each. TCRdb called the multiplex PCR reads again in MiXCR, with one record for every CDR3 protein. The table lists roughly 91,000 distinct CDR3 sequences, approximately 68% of them singletons, with more than 8% in the top ten. The data are from a study of tumor-infiltrating lymphocytes in primary liver carcinoma. The CDR3 spans 13 residues. Germline V lookup: CDR1 SGHAT, CDR2 FQNNGV. It was from 20-30 mg of unsorted bulk tissue that RNA and DNA were co-extracted. By surgical resection, the patients were treated for their primary liver carcinoma.

The receptor was isolated from a woman aged 60-75 years with primary liver carcinoma and hepatitis B virus infection. V and J are TRBV11-2 and TRBJ1-6; possible D gene TRBD1, 5 bases. Sequencing was done on a sample of liver tumor tissue from sampling region 5. The sample's subset: tumor region T5, tumor centre. For the CDR3, the DNA is TGTCCCAGCCACGGGGGGTATAATTCACCCCTCTACTTT. Protein: CPSHGGYNSPLYF.